This is a list of T cell receptor beta chains from one sample in a study of T cell responses to AZD1222 COVID-19 vaccine. The assay was immunoSEQ multiplex PCR, and TCRdb's table has in-frame clones only and misses some. The table lists more than 70,000 clones, around 90% of them singletons. The sample consisted of peripheral blood, taken 28 days after the second AZD1222 dose. The origin of the receptors is an adult who received the AZD1222 COVID-19 vaccine. CDR3s include the opening cysteine and the closing phenylalanine or tryptophan.

v_gene,j_gene,CDR3aa
TRBV5-6,TRBJ2-5,CASSLAGRGGSQETQYF
TRBV2,TRBJ2-1,CASRKPRTTYNEQFF
TRBV14,TRBJ1-3,CASSHYTGGTGNTIYF
TRBV7-9,TRBJ1-2,CASSSTQGSDYGYTF
TRBV3-1/TRBV3-2,TRBJ2-6,CASSQDYRGAGANVLTF
TRBV28,TRBJ2-1,CASSGSSGSDFNEQFF
TRBV28,TRBJ2-3,CASSLTIYADTQYF
TRBV6-5,TRBJ1-1,CASSPYRGGGEAFF
TRBV11-2,TRBJ2-5,CASSLAAGSVETQYF
TRBV7-2,TRBJ1-1,CASSLIEAFF
TRBV5-1,TRBJ2-2,CASSFTGGGGELFF
TRBV25-1,TRBJ2-1,CASRGSRSGNEQFF
TRBV6-5,TRBJ2-7,CASSLAGGPLEQYF
TRBV5-1,TRBJ2-3,CASSLLAGGSTDTQYF
TRBV4-2,TRBJ2-7,CASSQERQAYEQYF
TRBV6-2/TRBV6-3,TRBJ1-1,CASSLPSGFVTEAFF
TRBV11-2,TRBJ2-1,CASSSLGGSYNEQFF
TRBV6-5,TRBJ1-2,CASSYTGLNGYTF
TRBV7-9,TRBJ2-1,CASSSLDRGNEQFF
TRBV19,TRBJ1-2,CASSIVPGDGYTF
TRBV18,TRBJ2-7,CASSPGAGSEQYF
TRBV7-9,TRBJ2-7,CASSLEGGGIPREQYF